This TCR beta chain derives from a study of tumor and adjacent non-tumor tissue in lung cancer. Study overall: Patients comprised 12 adenocarcinoma, a couple of squamous cell carcinoma and 1 small cell lung cancer. Study-level findings and limits: Normal lung showed higher cumulative top 100 clone frequency than tumor.

This CDR3 spans 17 amino acids. The germline V gene encodes CDR1 MNHNY and CDR2 SVGAGI (reference sequence). A modified ARM-PCR protocol with three rounds of nested PCR amplified TCRbeta. MiXCR was run by TCRdb on the multiplex PCR reads, yielding one entry per CDR3 protein. This table holds 70,000 to 95,000 distinct CDR3 sequences, around 80% found once. This clonotype was counted many times. Its target is not known. One junction end disagrees with the germline gene, perhaps due to a read error. The template was RNA from unsorted bulk tissue. Distant lung tissue was collected more than 3 cm away from the tumor edge.

Specimen: distant non-tumor lung tissue. This TCR derives from a man between 65 and 85 years old with non-small cell lung cancer. J is TRBJ1-6 and V is TRBV6-6, with TRBD1 matching over 7 bases. The chain's CDR3 is CAGRRGQSDNFNSPLHF. CDR3 DNA: TGTGCCGGCAGGAGGGGACAGTCCGACAATTTTAATTCACCCCTCCACTTT.